Listed below are T cell receptor beta chains from one sample, sequenced in a study of T-cell reconstitution after alpha-beta-depleted transplantation in children. TCRdb re-called the PCR reads through MiXCR, storing one row per CDR3 protein. Of about 870,000 distinct CDR3 sequences listed, approximately 15% are singletons. Sample: PBMCs, mostly from graft donor cells, taken 360 days after TCRalphabeta/CD19-depleted stem cell transplant. The receptors were gathered from a male patient aged 10-17 years who had a stem cell transplant for acute lymphoblastic leukemia, so the T cells may come from the graft donor. The CDR3 runs from the conserved cysteine through the conserved F or W. The order of the fields is J gene, V gene, clone size, D gene, CDR3 protein, CDR3 DNA. D genes are given only for firm matches. Clone size is not always given. Where it is, it says once, few, many or a class for expanded clones.

TRBJ2-1,TRBV7-7,NA,TRBD2,CASSPSGTSGIGEQFF,TGTGCCAGCAGCCCATCCGGGACTAGCGGGATTGGGGAGCAGTTCTTC
TRBJ2-1,TRBV7-8,many,TRBD2,CASSLEHSGSFLDNEQFF,TGTGCCAGCAGCTTAGAGCATAGCGGGAGCTTTCTGGACAATGAGCAGTTCTTC
TRBJ2-7,TRBV12-3/TRBV12-4,NA,NA,CASSRVSDSEQYF,TGTGCCAGCAGTCGCGTTTCGGATAGCGAGCAGTACTTC
TRBJ2-3,TRBV7-9,once,TRBD2,CASRPPGLAATDTQYF,TGTGCCAGCAGACCTCCGGGACTAGCGGCAACAGATACGCAGTATTTT
TRBJ2-3,TRBV4-2,NA,NA,CASSQGVEDTQYF,TGTGCCAGCAGCCAAGGGGTAGAAGATACGCAGTATTTT
TRBJ1-2,TRBV7-9,NA,TRBD1,CASSFGDRNYGYTF,TGTGCCAGCAGCTTTGGGGACAGGAACTATGGCTACACCTTC
TRBJ2-6,TRBV15,few,TRBD2,CATSSSLAGTSGANVLTF,TGTGCCACCAGCAGCAGCCTAGCGGGTACCTCTGGGGCCAACGTCCTGACTTTC
TRBJ2-3,TRBV15,NA,NA,CATSRDWGSYTDTQYF,TGTGCCACCAGCAGAGACTGGGGTAGTTACACAGATACGCAGTATTTT
TRBJ2-7,TRBV6-5,NA,TRBD2,CASSYSLAGGPYEQYF,TGTGCCAGCAGTTACTCGCTAGCGGGAGGGCCCTACGAGCAGTACTTC
TRBJ2-5,TRBV29-1,NA,NA,CSVEPGVSETQYF,TGCAGCGTTGAACCCGGGGTGTCAGAGACCCAGTACTTC
TRBJ2-1,TRBV5-1,many,NA,CASSLKQDRVYNEQFF,TGCGCCAGCAGCTTGAAGCAGGACAGAGTATACAATGAGCAGTTCTTC
TRBJ2-5,TRBV13,NA,NA,CASSFLAGAGETQYF,TGTGCCAGCAGCTTTCTAGCTGGAGCCGGAGAGACCCAGTACTTC
TRBJ2-1,TRBV10-3,NA,NA,CAISESRGDLSYNEQFF,TGTGCCATCAGTGAGTCGAGGGGAGACCTCTCCTACAATGAGCAGTTCTTC
TRBJ1-1,TRBV5-1,few,TRBD1,CASSQGGIQGEAFF,TGCGCCAGCAGCCAGGGGGGAATCCAGGGTGAAGCTTTCTTT
TRBJ1-1,TRBV2,few,NA,CASSSRERTWAFF,TGTGCCAGCAGCTCCCGAGAGCGCACCTGGGCTTTCTTT
TRBJ2-4,TRBV4-1,NA,NA,CASSQGWLAKNIQYF,TGCGCCAGCAGCCAAGGATGGCTAGCCAAAAACATTCAGTACTTC
TRBJ2-3,TRBV4-2,few,NA,CASSQGLPEDTQYF,TGTGCCAGCAGCCAAGGCCTTCCTGAGGATACGCAGTATTTT
TRBJ2-1,TRBV29-1,few,NA,CSLLLASYNEQFF,TGCAGCCTGCTCTTGGCTTCCTACAATGAGCAGTTCTTC
TRBJ1-6,TRBV5-6,few,TRBD1,CASSPDRDIAYNSPLHF,TGTGCCAGCAGTCCGGACAGGGATATCGCCTATAATTCACCCCTCCACTTT
TRBJ2-7,TRBV20-1,NA,NA,CSARKGAPIFYEQYF,TGCAGTGCTAGAAAAGGAGCCCCTATTTTCTACGAGCAGTACTTC
TRBJ2-5,TRBV20-1,once,NA,CSAVLIGTSLLETAAAQYF,TGCAGTGCTGTGCTGATCGGAACCTCACTCCTAGAGACCGCGGCGGCCCAGTACTTC
TRBJ2-1,TRBV11-2,many,TRBD2,CASSTERDPYNEQFF,TGTGCCAGCAGCACAGAGCGGGACCCCTACAATGAGCAGTTCTTC
TRBJ2-5,TRBV9,NA,TRBD1,CASSVSVRGPETQYF,TGTGCCAGCAGCGTATCTGTCAGGGGGCCGGAGACCCAGTACTTC
TRBJ2-5,TRBV11-2,few,NA,CASSLDPPLRGRRETQYF,TGTGCCAGCAGCTTAGACCCGCCCCTCAGGGGACGGCGAGAGACCCAGTACTTC
TRBJ1-1,TRBV6-2/TRBV6-3,few,TRBD1,CASIPNRGYTEAFF,TGTGCCAGCATACCGAACAGGGGATACACTGAAGCTTTCTTT
TRBJ2-7,TRBV6-1,few,TRBD2,CASIDLAGGRTYEQYF,TGTGCCAGCATTGATTTAGCGGGAGGGAGGACCTACGAGCAGTACTTC
TRBJ2-6,TRBV20-1,NA,NA,CSARGGESDSGANVLTF,TGCAGTGCTCGGGGCGGGGAATCCGATTCTGGGGCCAACGTCCTGACTTTC
TRBJ2-3,TRBV7-6,NA,NA,CASSLVPQKGQTFTDTQYF,TGTGCCAGCAGCTTAGTCCCCCAGAAAGGACAAACGTTCACAGATACGCAGTATTTT
TRBJ1-5,TRBV7-6,NA,NA,CASSLPDQPQHF,TGTGCCAGCAGCCTCCCAGATCAGCCCCAGCATTTT
TRBJ2-5,TRBV4-1,NA,TRBD2,CASSQAPGLDSETQYF,TGCGCCAGCAGCCAAGCGCCGGGACTAGATTCTGAGACCCAGTACTTC
TRBJ1-1,TRBV2,NA,TRBD1,CASRLQGAANTEAFF,TGTGCCAGCAGGCTACAGGGGGCAGCGAACACTGAAGCTTTCTTT
TRBJ2-3,TRBV11-2,NA,NA,CASSFEEMGGTDTQYF,TGTGCCAGCAGCTTCGAGGAAATGGGGGGCACAGATACGCAGTATTTT
TRBJ2-3,TRBV14,many,NA,CASSQGPNTDTQYF,TGTGCCAGCAGCCAAGGTCCTAACACAGATACGCAGTATTTT
TRBJ2-7,TRBV20-1,NA,NA,CSARDGSLYDQYF,TGCAGTGCTAGAGATGGGAGTTTATACGATCAGTACTTC
TRBJ2-7,TRBV5-1,many,TRBD2,CASSSLSGGNEQYF,TGCGCCAGCAGCTCCCTCTCGGGAGGGAACGAGCAGTACTTC
TRBJ2-7,TRBV12-3/TRBV12-4,few,NA,CASSLDGAFTYEQYF,TGTGCCAGCAGTTTAGACGGGGCCTTCACCTACGAGCAGTACTTC
TRBJ2-3,TRBV10-3,few,NA,CAISDVSIFTDTQYF,TGTGCCATCAGTGATGTCAGCATATTTACAGATACGCAGTATTTT
TRBJ1-5,TRBV29-1,many,TRBD1,CSVGDRVLGQPQHF,TGCAGCGTTGGGGACAGGGTTTTAGGGCAGCCCCAGCATTTT
TRBJ2-3,TRBV29-1,NA,NA,CSIVGSTDTQYF,TGCAGCATCGTGGGGAGCACAGATACGCAGTATTTT
TRBJ2-7,TRBV3-1,NA,NA,CASSPPTGTAYEQYF,TGTGCCAGCAGCCCGCCCACAGGGACCGCCTACGAGCAGTACTTC
TRBJ2-7,TRBV9,NA,TRBD1,CASSPSAGGIKYEQYF,TGTGCCAGCAGCCCTTCGGCAGGGGGCATAAAATACGAGCAGTACTTC
TRBJ2-5,TRBV20-1,few,TRBD2,CSARDSSGQETQYF,TGCAGTGCTAGAGACTCTAGCGGACAAGAGACCCAGTACTTC
TRBJ2-4,TRBV7-3,few,NA,CASSGTEDIQYF,TGTGCCAGCAGCGGAACCGAGGACATTCAGTACTTC
TRBJ2-7,TRBV14,NA,TRBD2,CASSQDGEGGDEQYF,TGTGCCAGCAGCCAAGATGGGGAGGGCGGCGACGAGCAGTACTTC
TRBJ2-7,TRBV6-2/TRBV6-3,few,NA,CASSYNSVNYEQYF,TGTGCCAGCAGTTACAACAGTGTAAACTACGAGCAGTACTTC
TRBJ2-1,TRBV12-3/TRBV12-4,NA,NA,CASSLGIDRPDEQFF,TGTGCCAGCAGTTTAGGTATAGACAGGCCGGATGAGCAGTTCTTC
TRBJ1-1,TRBV29-1,few,NA,CSVEGRAFF,TGCAGCGTGGAGGGGAGGGCTTTCTTT
TRBJ2-7,TRBV7-9,NA,NA,CASSPWAGRRTEQYF,TGTGCCAGCAGCCCGTGGGCAGGGAGGAGGACCGAGCAGTACTTC
TRBJ2-1,TRBV7-9,few,TRBD1,CASSQGQPNEQFF,TGTGCCAGCAGCCAGGGACAGCCGAATGAGCAGTTCTTC
TRBJ2-1,TRBV5-1,NA,TRBD2,CASSLAVRAGLLFDEQFF,TGCGCCAGCAGCTTGGCTGTTCGAGCGGGGTTATTGTTCGATGAGCAGTTCTTC
TRBJ2-1,TRBV25-1,few,NA,CASSDEFSSYNEQFF,TGTGCCAGCAGTGATGAGTTTAGCTCCTACAATGAGCAGTTCTTC
TRBJ2-4,TRBV10-3,NA,TRBD2,CAISESITQSGREVQYF,TGTGCCATCAGTGAGTCGATAACCCAGAGCGGGAGGGAGGTTCAGTACTTC
TRBJ2-2,TRBV20-1,NA,NA,CSARNKRGPNTGELFF,TGCAGTGCTAGAAATAAGAGAGGCCCAAACACCGGGGAGCTGTTTTTT
TRBJ2-7,TRBV5-6,few,NA,CASSLDLGRSEQYF,TGTGCCAGCAGCTTGGATCTGGGTAGGTCCGAGCAGTACTTC
TRBJ2-1,TRBV5-1,NA,TRBD2,CASSLGVLAGYNEQFF,TGCGCCAGCAGCTTGGGGGTACTAGCGGGGTACAATGAGCAGTTCTTC
TRBJ2-3,TRBV15,few,NA,CATSRDTREPDTQYF,TGTGCCACCAGCAGAGATACCAGGGAACCAGATACGCAGTATTTT
TRBJ2-1,TRBV11-2,few,NA,CASRPGGGPLYNEQFF,TGTGCCAGCCGTCCGGGGGGCGGGCCCCTATACAATGAGCAGTTCTTC
TRBJ2-7,TRBV6-1,many,NA,CASSRGRSNYEQYF,TGTGCCAGCAGCCGGGGACGTAGCAACTACGAGCAGTACTTC
TRBJ2-7,TRBV29-1,many,NA,CSVRRQSPYEQYF,TGCAGCGTTAGGAGACAGTCCCCCTACGAGCAGTACTTC
TRBJ2-7,TRBV3-1,few,NA,CASSQDVRSYEQYF,TGTGCCAGCAGCCAAGACGTTAGGTCCTACGAGCAGTACTTC